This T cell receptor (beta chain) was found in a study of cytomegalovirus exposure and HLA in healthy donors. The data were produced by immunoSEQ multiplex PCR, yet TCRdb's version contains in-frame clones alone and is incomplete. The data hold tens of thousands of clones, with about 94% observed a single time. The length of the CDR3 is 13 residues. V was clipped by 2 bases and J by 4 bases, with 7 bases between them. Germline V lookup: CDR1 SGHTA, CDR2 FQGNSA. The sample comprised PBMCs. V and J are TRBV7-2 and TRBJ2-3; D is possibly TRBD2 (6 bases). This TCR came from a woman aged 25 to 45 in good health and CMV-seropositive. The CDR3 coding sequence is TGTGCCAGCAGCTTATCGGGAGCAGATACGCAGTATTTT. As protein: CASSLSGADTQYF.